The 29 T cell receptor beta chains reported below all come from one sample, sequenced in a study of regulatory T cells in long-lasting Graves disease. The time point denotes: newly diagnosed GD, antithyroid drugs for less than 3 months. RNA from PBMCs was the source of the TCR library. iRepertoire HTBI primers and Arm-PCR of CDR3 regions built TCR beta libraries. Using its own MiXCR run on the multiplex PCR reads, TCRdb lists one record per CDR3 protein. Among about 560,000 distinct CDR3 sequences listed, about 16% were seen once. These data were also reused for a study on T cells in Graves' hyperthyroidism and ophthalmopathy.

Sequencing used peripheral blood mononuclear cells (PBMCs), obtained at new diagnosis, from a patient treated with antithyroid drugs. These receptors all come from a man aged 18 to 29 with Graves disease.

The chain is built from TRBV28 and TRBJ2-3, with D unclear. Trimming pared 2 bases from V and 1 base from J, leaving 16 bases between. Germline values: CDR1 MDHEN, CDR2 SYDVKM. The CDR3 extends over 17 amino acids. CDR3 sequence (DNA): TGTGCCAGCAGTTTAACACGCCGAGAAGCCGGCACAGATACGCAGTATTTT. Translation: CASSLTRREAGTDTQYF.

This clonotype was counted ten times or more. V gene TRBV30 combines with J gene TRBJ2-1; perhaps TRBD2 as D (6 bases). Trimming shortened V by 4 bases and J by 6 bases, and 16 bases separated the two germline ends. Germline CDR1 is GTSNPN and CDR2 is SVGIG (reference sequence). This CDR3 region has 14 residues. CDR3: CAWKVPGGGNEQFF. The CDR3 DNA reads as TGTGCCTGGAAGGTACCCGGGGGAGGCAATGAGCAGTTCTTC.

This clonotype was seen ten or more times. This sequence joins TRBV27 and TRBJ2-7; D may be TRBD1 (6 bases). V was shortened by 9 bases and J by 7 bases, with 25 bases between the two germline ends. Germline V gene sequence: CDR1 MNHEY, CDR2 SMNVEV (reference sequence). This CDR3 region has 15 residues. This CDR3 reads CASGTESGVLGEQYF. The CDR3 nucleotides read TGTGCCAGTGGGACCGAATCAGGGGTTTTGGGGGAGCAGTACTTC.

The chain links TRBV27 to TRBJ1-1, with D possibly being TRBD1 (5 bases). Germline CDR1 MNHEY, CDR2 SMNVEV (reference sequence). This CDR3 spans 13 amino acids. V dropped 6 bases and J dropped 2 bases, with 10 bases sitting between them. The CDR3, as DNA: TGTGCCAGCAGACAGACAGATAACACTGAAGCTTTCTTT. It codes for CASRQTDNTEAFF.

This clonotype has just a few counts. The chain carries TRBV27 and TRBJ2-4; 11 nucleotides align to TRBD2. Germline CDR1 reads MNHEY; CDR2 reads SMNVEV (reference sequence). Germline trimming cut 4 bases from V and 6 bases from J; bases unmatched to any gene: 8. This CDR3 comprises 16 residues. CDR3 residues: CASSSLSGRAGNIQYF. The CDR3 nucleotides are TGTGCCAGCAGTTCCCTTAGCGGGAGGGCGGGAAACATTCAGTACTTC.

This rearrangement joins TRBV7-9 to TRBJ2-2; D is undetermined. Per germline, CDR1 SEHNR and CDR2 FQNEAQ (reference sequence). The CDR3 is made up of 13 amino acids. V lost 2 bases, J lost 6 bases, and 7 bases lay in between. The CDR3 nucleotides are TGTGCCAGCAGCTTACCAGGCTCCGGGGAGCTGTTTTTT. As protein: CASSLPGSGELFF.

This clonotype showed up just a few times. The genes are TRBV7-2 and TRBJ2-1; D is undetermined. This CDR3 has 12 amino acids. Germline assignment: CDR1 SGHTA and CDR2 FQGNSA. The ends were cut back, 2 bases at V and 9 bases at J, with 8 bases in the middle. This chain's CDR3 is CASSLIVGEQFF. In DNA, the CDR3 is TGTGCCAGCAGCTTAATAGTGGGTGAGCAGTTCTTC.

CDR3 in DNA: TGTGCCAGCAGCTTAACCCCAGGGGAAGGCACTGAAGCTTTCTTT. It is translated as CASSLTPGEGTEAFF. The chain couples TRBV7-3 to TRBJ1-1; maybe TRBD1 (6 bases). The germline CDR1 and CDR2 sequences are SGHTA and FQGTGA. V gave up 0 bases and J gave up 4 bases, with 12 bases separating them. The CDR3 sequence is 15 residues long.

V usage is TRBV7-9 and J usage is TRBJ1-2, with TRBD1 as a possible D gene (5 bases). Trimming stripped 3 bases from V and 3 bases from J, with 14 bases between. CDR1 is SEHNR and CDR2 is FQNEAQ in the germline V gene (reference sequence). The CDR3 length is 15 residues. CDR3 protein: CASSFGRGSDYGYTF. CDR3 DNA sequence: TGTGCCAGCAGCTTCGGGCGGGGGTCCGACTATGGCTACACCTTC.

This clonotype was detected only a few times. V usage is TRBV6-1 and J usage is TRBJ1-4; no firm D call. Germline V gene sequence: CDR1 MNHNS, CDR2 SASEGT. Trimming took off 7 bases at V and 16 bases at J, with 16 bases between the two ends. The CDR3 is 11 amino acids. CDR3: CASTGGLRAFF. For the CDR3, the DNA is TGTGCCAGCACCGGCGGCCTTCGGGCGTTTTTT.

This clonotype came up many times. The CDR3 DNA follows: TGCGCCAGCAGCTTCTACTCCACAATATTAGGGACACCAACAAGCTCCTACGAGCAGTACTTC. Translated, it gives CASSFYSTILGTPTSSYEQYF. The chain couples TRBV5-1 to TRBJ2-7; perhaps TRBD1 as D (6 bases). Looked up from germline, CDR1 is SGHRS and CDR2 is YFSETQ. The length of the CDR3 is 21 residues. Trimming removed 2 bases from V and 0 bases from J, with 30 bases in between.

This clonotype turned up a few times. The chain couples TRBV20-1 to TRBJ1-4; D is possibly TRBD1 (6 bases). CDR1 and CDR2 (germline): DFQATT, SNEGSKA (reference sequence). Trimming stripped 6 bases from V and 0 bases from J, with 11 bases between. The CDR3 is 14 residues long. CDR3 sequence (DNA): TGCAGTGCAACGACAGGTGCAACTAATGAAAAACTGTTTTTT. It specifies CSATTGATNEKLFF.

V gene TRBV18 combines with J gene TRBJ2-2, with D tentatively TRBD1 (5 bases). CDR1 and CDR2 (germline): KGHSH, LQKENI. The CDR3 loop spans 15 amino acids. With 3 bases removed from V and 3 bases from J, the gap between germline ends came to 11 bases. The CDR3, as DNA: TGTGCCAGCTCACCTGAGCAGGGATACACCGGGGAGCTGTTTTTT. Its translation is CASSPEQGYTGELFF. Full variable domain (remainder filled in from reference TRBV18 and TRBJ2-2): NAGVMQNPRHLVRRRGQEARLRCSPMKGHSHVYWYRQLPEEGLKFMVYLQKENIIDESGMPKERFSAEFPKEGPSILRIQQVVRGDSAAYFCASSPEQGYTGELFFGEGSRLTVL.

This clonotype has at least ten counts. The rearrangement uses TRBV20-1 and TRBJ2-7; 8 bases align to TRBD2. This CDR3 has 14 residues. Germline values: CDR1 DFQATT, CDR2 SNEGSKA (reference sequence). V was clipped by 3 bases and J by 2 bases; unmatched bases: 6. CDR3: CSASLLSGTYEQYF. CDR3 nucleotide sequence: TGCAGTGCTAGTTTACTTAGCGGGACCTACGAGCAGTACTTC.

J is TRBJ2-1 and V is TRBV20-1; the match to TRBD2 covers 7 bases. CDR1 is DFQATT, CDR2 SNEGSKA, per germline (reference sequence). V was clipped by 2 bases and J by 5 bases; unmatched bases: 9. The CDR3 extends over 15 amino acids. This chain's CDR3 is CSARFVGRENNEQFF. CDR3 coding DNA: TGCAGTGCTAGATTTGTAGGGCGGGAGAACAATGAGCAGTTCTTC.

This clonotype was detected many times. CDR3 sequence (DNA): TGTGCCAGCAGCAGGGGGCCCCAAGAGACCCAGTACTTC. As protein: CASSRGPQETQYF. The chain joins TRBV7-9 to TRBJ2-5; 7 nucleotides agree with TRBD1. Unmatched junction bases numbered 1, after V lost 5 bases and J lost 1 base. The CDR3 spans 13 residues. Germline CDR1 and CDR2: SEHNR and FQNEAQ (reference sequence).

This clonotype was seen at least ten times. V usage is TRBV3-1 and J usage is TRBJ2-7; TRBD2 matches at 9 bases. CDR3 length: 14 residues. CDR1 and CDR2 from the germline V gene are LGHDT and YNNKEL (reference sequence). Trimming at V came to 6 bases and at J to 2 bases, leaving 5 bases not matched to a gene. CDR3 in amino acids: CASSSGRPTYEQYF. The DNA of the CDR3 is TGTGCCAGCAGTAGCGGGAGACCAACCTACGAGCAGTACTTC.

The V and J genes are TRBV11-3 and TRBJ2-1; a weak D match, TRBD1 (5 bases). This CDR3 comprises 15 residues. Germline loops: CDR1 SGHNT, CDR2 YENEEA. The V end was cut by 9 bases, the J end by 8 bases, with 23 bases between. The CDR3 region has the DNA TGTGCCAGTGATCCAGGGTCGGCCCCTACTTATGAGCAGTTCTTC. Protein product: CASDPGSAPTYEQFF.

The chain uses TRBV5-4 and TRBJ2-2, with unresolved D. V lost 2 bases and J lost 4, with 12 bases in between. Per the germline V gene, CDR1 is SGHNT and CDR2 is YYREEE (reference sequence). The CDR3 sequence is 15 residues long. CDR3 residues: CASSLGDLSTGELFF. The CDR3 nucleotides are TGTGCCAGCAGCTTAGGCGACCTCAGCACCGGGGAGCTGTTTTTT.

With respect to this clonotype: This may stem from a read error, because a much larger clone lies one nucleotide away. The chain has TRBV28 and TRBJ2-1, with TRBD2 matching over 12 bases. Germline CDR1 is MDHEN and CDR2 is SYDVKM. This CDR3 region has 14 residues. J gave up 5 bases and V 8 bases, and 4 bases lay outside the gene matches. This chain's CDR3 is CASDTSGGNNEQFF. The CDR3, as DNA: TGTGCCAGCGACACTAGCGGGGGGAACAATGAGCAGTTCTTC.

There are many counts of this clonotype. The chain carries TRBV7-9 and TRBJ2-3; no clear D. CDR1 and CDR2 (germline): SEHNR, FQNEAQ (reference sequence). V lost 4 bases and J 2 bases, leaving 16 bases between the germline ends. CDR3 length: 16 residues. The CDR3 here is CASSSLGWTHTDTQYF. CDR3 nucleotides: TGTGCCAGCAGCTCCCTGGGCTGGACGCACACAGATACGCAGTATTTT.

The gene calls are TRBV3-1 and TRBJ1-1; D not certain. V lost 0 bases, J lost 4 bases, and 12 bases lay in between. There are 15 residues in the CDR3. Germline V lookup: CDR1 LGHDT, CDR2 YNNKEL (reference sequence). The CDR3 sequence is CASSQDALLSTEAFF. The CDR3 region has the DNA TGTGCCAGCAGCCAAGATGCGCTACTGAGCACTGAAGCTTTCTTT.

The chain joins TRBV5-4 to TRBJ1-1, with no clear D. CDR1 SGHNT and CDR2 YYREEE come from the germline V gene (reference sequence). The CDR3 covers 12 residues. Trimming stripped 1 base from V and 8 bases from J, with 9 bases between. CDR3 residues: CASSLPPGEAFF. CDR3 nucleotides: TGTGCCAGCAGCTTGCCGCCGGGGGAAGCTTTCTTT.

In DNA, the CDR3 is TGTGCCAGCAGTGATGCAGACAATGAGCAGTTCTTC. It yields the protein CASSDADNEQFF. The chain employs TRBV6-2 or TRBV6-3 and TRBJ2-1; D remains ambiguous. Germline assignment: CDR1 MNHEY and CDR2 SVGEGT. Trimming removed 5 bases from V and 5 bases from J, with 7 bases in between. This CDR3 contains 12 residues.

In this sample, this clonotype turned up many times. V gene TRBV28 combines with J gene TRBJ1-2, with 10 bases that match TRBD1. Looked up from germline, CDR1 is MDHEN and CDR2 is SYDVKM. This CDR3 is built from 17 residues. V lost 6 bases and J lost 8; bases outside the gene matches: 18. The CDR3 DNA is TGTGCCAGCAGCCCCGTGGGACAGGGGTGGCCCAAGGGGGGCTACACCTTC. It translates to CASSPVGQGWPKGGYTF.

The CDR3 DNA reads as TGTGCCATCAGACCGGGACAGGGAAATTCACCCCTCCACTTT. Amino acids: CAIRPGQGNSPLHF. This chain connects TRBV10-3 to TRBJ1-6; 9 positions match TRBD1. Germline trimming cut 6 bases from V and 7 bases from J; bases unmatched to any gene: 4. Looked up from germline, CDR1 is ENHRY and CDR2 is SYGVKD. The CDR3 covers 14 residues.

This clonotype was counted ten times or more. The chain carries TRBV20-1 and TRBJ2-5; D gene ambiguous. In germline, CDR1 is DFQATT, CDR2 SNEGSKA (reference sequence). This CDR3 contains 14 residues. Trimming took 0 bases from V and 0 from J, leaving 8 bases between them. The CDR3 here is CSARELPYQETQYF. The CDR3 bases are TGCAGTGCTAGAGAACTACCGTACCAAGAGACCCAGTACTTC.

This clonotype was seen a handful of times. This rearrangement joins TRBV3-1 to TRBJ1-2; the D gene is possibly TRBD1 (5 bases). CDR1 and CDR2 (germline): LGHDT, YNNKEL (reference sequence). The CDR3 is made up of 15 amino acids. With 5 bases removed from V and 7 bases from J, the gap between germline ends came to 20 bases. CDR3 DNA: TGTGCCAGCAGCGCCCCCAGGGAAGGGGCCGGTGGCTACACCTTC. Its protein is CASSAPREGAGGYTF.

This clonotype was seen only a few times. The chain carries TRBV3-1 and TRBJ2-1; either TRBD1 or TRBD2 may fit D (5 bases each). Germline CDR1 LGHDT, CDR2 YNNKEL (reference sequence). V gave up 0 bases and J gave up 6 bases, with 21 bases separating them. CDR3 length: 18 residues. In DNA, the CDR3 is TGTGCCAGCAGCCAAGAACCTGTCACTAGTTGGACACCCAATGAGCAGTTCTTC. Protein product: CASSQEPVTSWTPNEQFF.